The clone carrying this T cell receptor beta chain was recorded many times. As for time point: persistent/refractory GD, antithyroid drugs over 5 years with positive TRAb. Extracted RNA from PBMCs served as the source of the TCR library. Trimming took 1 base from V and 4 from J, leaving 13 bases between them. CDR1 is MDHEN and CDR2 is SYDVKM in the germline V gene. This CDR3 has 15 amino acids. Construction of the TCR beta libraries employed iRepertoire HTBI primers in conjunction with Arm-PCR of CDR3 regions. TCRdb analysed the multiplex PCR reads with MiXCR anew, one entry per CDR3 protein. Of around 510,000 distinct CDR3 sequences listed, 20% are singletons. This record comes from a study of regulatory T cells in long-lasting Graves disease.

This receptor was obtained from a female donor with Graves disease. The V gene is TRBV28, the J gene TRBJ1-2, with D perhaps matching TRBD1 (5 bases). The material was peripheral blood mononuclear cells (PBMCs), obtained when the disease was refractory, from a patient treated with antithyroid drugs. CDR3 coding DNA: TGTGCCAGCAGTTTATCGGTAGGGGAGGGCTATGGCTACACCTTC. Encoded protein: CASSLSVGEGYGYTF.